This note documents a single TCR beta chain sequence. Germline is not matched at one junction end, which may reflect a read error. The data were taken from a study of CD8+CD57+ T cells in acquired aplastic anemia. The template used for profiling TCR beta VDJ and CDR3 was genomic DNA. TCRdb re-analysed the reads in MiXCR, keeping a single row per CDR3 protein. The table shows hundreds of thousands of distinct CDR3 sequences, with about two thirds occurring only once. What was sequenced was sorted CD4+, CD8+, or CD8+CD57+ T cells (not recorded which) from PBMCs. This receptor was identified in a human donor in good health, serving as a control.

CDR3 bases: TGTGCCAGCAGCTTTCGGACCGCCGGGGAGATGTTTTTT. Translating it yields CASSFRTAGEMFF. The chain employs TRBV7-2 and TRBJ2-2, with a weak D call TRBD2 (5 bases). Germline V gene data show CDR1 as SGHTA and CDR2 as FQGNSA. The CDR3 spans 13 residues.